The 25 T cell receptor beta chains below come from one sample, sequenced in a study of T cells in Graves' hyperthyroidism and ophthalmopathy. RNA transcripts yielded amplified TCR beta CDR3 regions. The study used the HTBI primer set for a first-round RT-PCR of the TCR CDR3. TCRdb processed the multiplex PCR reads anew with MiXCR; each CDR3 protein has one entry. The data hold a few hundred thousand distinct CDR3 sequences, with about a sixth observed a single time. Material: blood. The origin of the receptors is a middle-aged woman with Graves' ophthalmopathy.

This clonotype was recorded a few times. This chain links TRBV12-3 or TRBV12-4 with TRBJ2-2; no clear D. The CDR3 runs 12 residues. V dropped 8 bases and J dropped 6 bases, with 10 bases sitting between them. The DNA for the CDR3 is TGTGCCAGCTCCATAGCCCCCGGGGAGCTGTTTTTT. Translation: CASSIAPGELFF.

This clonotype has ten or more counts. The genes are TRBV27 and TRBJ1-4, with D perhaps matching TRBD1 (6 bases). The germline V gene has CDR1 MNHEY and CDR2 SMNVEV (reference sequence). This CDR3 has 14 residues. V lost 5 bases and J 8 bases, leaving 15 bases between the germline ends. CDR3 coding DNA: TGTGCCAGCAGTACTACAGGGTCTCGCGAAAAACTGTTTTTT. It yields the protein CASSTTGSREKLFF.

To note about this clonotype: This may stem from a read error, because a much larger clone lies one nucleotide away. The chain is built from TRBV19 and TRBJ1-5, with a tentative D call TRBD1 (6 bases). The CDR3 has 15 residues. Per germline, CDR1 LNHDA and CDR2 SQIVND (reference sequence). The CDR3 DNA sequence: TGTCCCAGTAAATACGGACAGAATAGCAATCAGCCCCAGCATTTT. This encodes CPSKYGQNSNQPQHF.

This chain uses TRBV19 with TRBJ2-5, with TRBD2 matching 8 bases. The germline V gene encodes CDR1 LNHDA and CDR2 SQIVND (reference sequence). The CDR3 is made up of 14 amino acids. V trimming: 6 bases; J trimming: 6 bases; junction bases outside the gene matches: 9. Here the CDR3 reads CASSEGSSGKTQYF. CDR3 coding DNA: TGTGCCAGTAGCGAGGGGAGTAGCGGGAAGACCCAGTACTTC.

This clonotype came up a few times. The genes are TRBV6-2 or TRBV6-3 and TRBJ1-5; possibly TRBD1 for D (5 bases). The ends were cut back, 6 bases at V and 3 bases at J, with 9 bases in the middle. Germline CDR1 is MNHEY and CDR2 is SVGEGT. CDR3 length: 13 residues. Here the CDR3 DNA reads TGTGCCAGCAGCGGGACCTCCAATCAGCCCCAGCATTTT. It yields the protein CASSGTSNQPQHF.

This clonotype was seen ten or more times. This chain joins TRBV20-1 and TRBJ2-7; 10 bases line up with TRBD1. The germline V gene has CDR1 DFQATT and CDR2 SNEGSKA (reference sequence). CDR3 length: 13 amino acids. The V segment lost 6 bases and the J segment 3 bases; nucleotides outside the gene matches: 5. CDR3 DNA sequence: TGCAGTGCCCTCCGGACAGGGGGCTACGAGCAGTACTTC. As protein: CSALRTGGYEQYF.

This clonotype has a count of ten or more. The chain couples TRBV7-3 to TRBJ2-3; TRBD2 agrees at 7 bases. The trim removed 5 bases at V and 3 bases at J, leaving 5 bases unmatched. There are 14 residues in the CDR3. Germline CDR1 SGHTA, CDR2 FQGTGA. In DNA, the CDR3 is TGTGCCAGCAGCACAAAGGGAGGGACAGATACGCAGTATTTT. Amino acids: CASSTKGGTDTQYF.

This clonotype was detected many times. V gene TRBV2 combines with J gene TRBJ2-4; TRBD2 is a possible D gene (5 bases). From germline, CDR1 is SNHLY and CDR2 FYNNEI. The V and J ends lost 1 base and 8 bases respectively, with 9 bases between them. The CDR3 loop spans 13 amino acids. The CDR3 region has the DNA TGTGCCAGCAGTGAAGTAACTAGAGACATTCAGTACTTC. Translated, it gives CASSEVTRDIQYF.

This clonotype has at least ten counts. This CDR3 reads CASSWGAPTWGTGELFF. In DNA, the CDR3 is TGTGCCAGCAGTTGGGGGGCTCCTACCTGGGGCACCGGGGAGCTGTTTTTT. The chain uses TRBV6-1 and TRBJ2-2; D tentatively reads TRBD1 or TRBD2 (6 bases each). Trimming stripped 5 bases from V and 4 bases from J, with 20 bases between. The CDR3 loop spans 17 amino acids. Germline V gives CDR1 MNHNS, CDR2 SASEGT.

This clonotype was seen at least ten times. The rearrangement joins TRBV5-1 to TRBJ1-1; D gene ambiguous. Germline V gene data show CDR1 as SGHRS and CDR2 as YFSETQ. V dropped 5 bases and J dropped 5 bases, with 7 bases sitting between them. The CDR3 loop spans 11 amino acids. The CDR3 DNA reads TGCGCCAGCAGGGATGGGACTGAAGCTTTCTTT. Protein product: CASRDGTEAFF.

This clonotype was recorded at least ten times. The rearrangement links TRBV3-1 to TRBJ2-5; TRBD1 aligns across 11 bases. This CDR3 has 18 amino acids. J lost 0 bases, V lost 3 bases, and 9 bases had no gene match. CDR1 and CDR2 (germline): LGHDT, YNNKEL (reference sequence). The CDR3 DNA is TGTGCCAGCAGCCATTTCGGGACAGGGGGATTATACCAAGAGACCCAGTACTTC. This translates into CASSHFGTGGLYQETQYF.

This clonotype came up a few times. It may be a read error: a sequence one base away is much more abundant. The chain uses TRBV28 and TRBJ2-1; D is perhaps TRBD1 (6 bases). The CDR3 is 13 residues long. Germline values: CDR1 MDHEN, CDR2 SYDVKM. The DNA of the CDR3 is TGTGCCAGCAGTTTTGACAGGTACAATGGGCAGTTCTTC. This sequence encodes CASSFDRYNGQFF.

There are many counts of this clonotype. The chain couples TRBV20-1 to TRBJ1-5; possibly TRBD1 for D (6 bases). The germline V gene encodes CDR1 DFQATT and CDR2 SNEGSKA (reference sequence). This CDR3 has 17 amino acids. V was trimmed by 4 bases and J by 2 bases, leaving 21 bases between them. The CDR3 region has the DNA TGCAGTGCTAAGGACTGGTCCGGCCCAGGGGGCAATCAGCCCCAGCATTTT. Amino acid sequence: CSAKDWSGPGGNQPQHF.

J is TRBJ2-6 and V is TRBV15; no clear D gene. The CDR3 has 16 amino acids. CDR1 is LNHNV, CDR2 YYDKDF, per germline (reference sequence). The ends were cut back, 1 base at V and 0 bases at J, with 7 bases in the middle. The DNA of the CDR3 is TGTGCCACCAGCAGAGCACCGAGCTCTGGGGCCAACGTCCTGACTTTC. Translated, it gives CATSRAPSSGANVLTF.

A few counts support this clonotype. The chain combines TRBV10-3 with TRBJ2-1; 8 nucleotides agree with TRBD2. The CDR3 is made up of 14 amino acids. Trimming took 0 bases from V and 8 from J; bases not matched to a gene: 3. Germline V CDR1 and CDR2: ENHRY, SYGVKD. The DNA of the CDR3 is TGTGCCATCAGTGAGTCGGCTAGCGGGTATGAGCAGTTCTTC. It specifies CAISESASGYEQFF.

The chain has TRBV2 and TRBJ2-7, with unresolved D. The germline V gene has CDR1 SNHLY and CDR2 FYNNEI. The CDR3 length is 13 residues. V was pared by 7 bases and J by 3 bases, with 13 bases between. The CDR3 loop reads CASTTNRVYEQYF. DNA for the CDR3: TGTGCCAGCACCACCAATAGGGTCTACGAGCAGTACTTC.

Many counts were recorded for this clonotype. The V and J genes are TRBV5-1 and TRBJ1-2, with unresolved D. This CDR3 has 14 amino acids. Germline V lookup: CDR1 SGHRS, CDR2 YFSETQ. V was clipped by 0 bases and J by 8 bases, with 14 bases between them. The CDR3 DNA reads TGCGCCAGCAGCTTGGCCGCCACACGGGAGGGCTACACCTTC. Translating gives CASSLAATREGYTF.

This chain connects TRBV5-8 to TRBJ1-6, with D unresolved. The CDR3 has 11 amino acids. In germline, CDR1 is SGHTS, CDR2 YDEGEE. The V gene lost 6 bases and the J gene lost 9 bases, with 7 bases spanning the gap. In DNA, the CDR3 is TGTGCCAGCACGGCAGGTTCACCCCTCCACTTT. Protein product: CASTAGSPLHF.

The rearrangement joins TRBV7-9 to TRBJ1-2; possible D gene TRBD1, 6 bases. With 3 bases removed from V and 8 bases from J, the gap between germline ends came to 10 bases. In germline, CDR1 is SEHNR, CDR2 FQNEAQ (reference sequence). This CDR3 is built from 12 residues. CDR3: CASSFQQGGYTF. The CDR3 DNA reads TGTGCCAGCAGCTTCCAACAGGGCGGCTACACCTTC.

This clonotype was seen repeatedly, ten times or more. V gene TRBV2 combines with J gene TRBJ2-1; 9 bases align to TRBD2. Germline CDR1 reads SNHLY; CDR2 reads FYNNEI. CDR3 length: 18 amino acids. The junction had 11 bases not matched to a gene; V was cut back by 2 bases and J by 3 bases. CDR3 nucleotides: TGTGCCAGCAGTGAAAGGACCCCTAGCGGGATGCTCTACAATGAGCAGTTCTTC. Its translation: CASSERTPSGMLYNEQFF.

V gene TRBV9 combines with J gene TRBJ2-7, with D perhaps TRBD1 or TRBD2 (5 bases each). CDR1 SGDLS and CDR2 YYNGEE come from the germline V gene. V was trimmed by 3 bases and J by 2 bases, leaving 12 bases between them. This CDR3 contains 14 residues. The CDR3 spells CASSASGTPYEQYF. CDR3 DNA: TGTGCCAGCAGCGCCTCCGGGACCCCCTACGAGCAGTACTTC. The variable domain in full, with the rest retrieved from reference TRBV9 and TRBJ2-7, is DSGVTQTPKHLITATGQRVTLRCSPRSGDLSVYWYQQSLDQGLQFLIQYYNGEERAKGNILERFSAQQFPDLHSELNLSSLELGDSALYFCASSASGTPYEQYFGPGTRLTVT.

There are many counts of this clonotype. The chain carries TRBV2 and TRBJ2-2, with TRBD2 as a possible D gene (5 bases). The germline V gene encodes CDR1 SNHLY and CDR2 FYNNEI. V was clipped by 5 bases and J by 5 bases, with 18 bases between them. The CDR3 is 16 residues long. The CDR3 region is CASSPTTRKETGELFF. CDR3 in DNA: TGTGCCAGCAGTCCGACTACGAGAAAGGAGACCGGGGAGCTGTTTTTT. Together with reference TRBV2 and TRBJ2-2, the CDR3 gives the full variable domain: EPEVTQTPSHQVTQMGQEVILRCVPISNHLYFYWYRQILGQKVEFLVSFYNNEISEKSEIFDDQFSVERPDGSNFTLKIRSTKLEDSAMYFCASSPTTRKETGELFFGEGSRLTVL.

This clonotype was counted a few times. The J gene is TRBJ2-7, the V gene TRBV7-9; maybe TRBD2 (6 bases). The germline V gene encodes CDR1 SEHNR and CDR2 FQNEAQ (reference sequence). The CDR3 spans 15 residues. Trimming left V 5 bases short and J 1 base short, with 15 bases between. The CDR3 loop is CASSPRRERSYEQYF. As DNA, the CDR3 is TGTGCCAGCAGCCCCAGGCGGGAACGGTCCTACGAGCAGTACTTC. Using reference TRBV7-9 and TRBJ2-7 for the parts outside the CDR3, the full variable domain is DTGVSQNPRHKITKRGQNVTFRCDPISEHNRLYWYRQTLGQGPEFLTYFQNEAQLEKSRLLSDRFSAERPKGSFSTLEIQRTEQGDSAMYLCASSPRRERSYEQYFGPGTRLTVT.

This chain uses TRBV12-3 or TRBV12-4 with TRBJ2-2, with D possibly being TRBD1 or TRBD2 (5 bases each). CDR3 length: 13 amino acids. The ends were cut back, 11 bases at V and 4 bases at J, with 14 bases in the middle. CDR3 loop: CAGRLTATGELFF. CDR3 DNA: TGTGCCGGGAGACTGACAGCCACCGGGGAGCTGTTTTTT.

Only a few counts were recorded for this clonotype. The chain couples TRBV6-5 to TRBJ2-5, with 9 nucleotides matching TRBD2. Per the germline V gene, CDR1 is MNHEY and CDR2 is SVGAGI. V trimming: 0 bases; J trimming: 3 bases; junction bases outside the gene matches: 2. CDR3 size: 15 residues. The CDR3 DNA is TGTGCCAGCAGTTACTCGATAGCGGGGGAAGAGACCCAGTACTTC. Translation: CASSYSIAGEETQYF.